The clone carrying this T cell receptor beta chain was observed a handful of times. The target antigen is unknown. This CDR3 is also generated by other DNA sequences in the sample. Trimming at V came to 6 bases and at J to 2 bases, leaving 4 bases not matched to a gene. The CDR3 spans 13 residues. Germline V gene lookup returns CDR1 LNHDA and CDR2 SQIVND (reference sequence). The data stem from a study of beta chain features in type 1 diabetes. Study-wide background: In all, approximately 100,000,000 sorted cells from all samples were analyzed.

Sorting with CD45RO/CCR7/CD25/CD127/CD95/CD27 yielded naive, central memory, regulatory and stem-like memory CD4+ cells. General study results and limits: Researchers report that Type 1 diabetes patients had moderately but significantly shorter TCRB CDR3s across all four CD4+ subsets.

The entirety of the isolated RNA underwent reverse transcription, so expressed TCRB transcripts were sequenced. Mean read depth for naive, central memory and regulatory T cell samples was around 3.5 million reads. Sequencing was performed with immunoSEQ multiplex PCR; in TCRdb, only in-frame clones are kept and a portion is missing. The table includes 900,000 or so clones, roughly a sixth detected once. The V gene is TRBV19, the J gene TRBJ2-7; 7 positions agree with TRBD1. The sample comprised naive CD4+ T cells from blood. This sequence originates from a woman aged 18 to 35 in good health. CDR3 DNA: TGTGCCAGTAGCCCAACAGGGGCCTACGAGCAGTACTTC. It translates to CASSPTGAYEQYF. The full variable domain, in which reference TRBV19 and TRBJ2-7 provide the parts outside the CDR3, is DGGITQSPKYLFRKEGQNVTLSCEQNLNHDAMYWYRQDPGQGLRLIYYSQIVNDFQKGDIAEGYSVSREKKESFPLTVTSAQKNPTAFYLCASSPTGAYEQYFGPGTRLTVT.